This T cell receptor beta chain derives from a study of beta chain features in type 1 diabetes listed by TCRdb under 2018. Regarding the complete study: Mean age, gender distribution, total cell number and subset yield did not differ between patients and healthy donors. In the study, TCRB repertoires of sorted circulating CD4+ T cell subsets from recently diagnosed type 1 diabetes patients were compared with those of matched healthy donors. Naive and central memory subsets were obtained from all 30 or so donors, but regulatory and stem cell-like memory subsets were isolated from only 8 patients and 8 healthy donors. A total of around 110,000,000 sorted cells were examined across all samples, and a strong correlation was observed between cell number per subset and RNA yield.

The paper as a whole reports these results and caveats: Because the HLA sub-analyses included only small numbers of individuals, any influence of HLA type on TCRB rearrangement was left unresolved. PCR may preferentially amplify shorter templates, but because patient and control samples were amplified and corrected together, any resulting skew would affect both groups equally. Sequencing cDNA rather than genomic DNA could over-represent highly expressing activated cells, although activation and CD3 levels did not differ between groups. The naive, central memory and regulatory TCRB repertoires appeared to resemble one another more closely among patients than among healthy donors. Fewer insertions and more nucleotide deletions at VDJ recombination sites were observed in patients with type 1 diabetes, implying thymic rearrangement abnormalities. A moderate but significant shortening of TCRB CDR3 length was observed in type 1 diabetes patients in all four CD4+ subsets.

Taken from cysteine to phenylalanine, the CDR3 has 12 residues. Kept here is only the CDR3 DNA, which spans 36 bases and is read in frame from base 1. Cut back by 2 bases and 3 bases, the V and J ends lie 6 bases apart. The germline V gene specifies SGHRS as CDR1 and YFSETQ as CDR2. The entire amount of isolated RNA was reverse transcribed using the High Capacity cDNA Reverse Transcription Kit, so the sequenced TCRB transcripts were expressed ones. Deep immunoSEQ sequencing was performed on naive, central memory and regulatory T cell samples, with an average of approximately 4 million total reads per sample. Sorted cells were lysed in RLT buffer and RNA was extracted with DNase-treated RNeasy Micro or Mini kits, depending on cell number. To prevent cross-contamination, each cell subset was processed individually, whereas patient and healthy donor samples were processed jointly. The immunoSEQ multiplex PCR was used to amplify TCRB sequences from cDNA, yielding 87-bp fragments that span the CDR3 region. Sequencing of the amplicons was done on the Illumina HiSeq platform. Processing in the source paper ran as follows. Synthetic template baselines were used to correct PCR bias computationally, reads within Hamming distance 2 were collapsed, and singletons that could not be merged were discarded. Reads were aligned against IMGT so that V, D and J genes, CDR3 length and insertions or deletions at six rearrangement sites could be assigned. Within each subset, clonotype counts were normalized to the number of sorted cells before true diversity and Gini coefficients were calculated with the tcR R package. The overlap coefficient, calculated on TCRB nucleotide sequences, was used to measure repertoire sharing. As a proxy for the pre-selection repertoire, out-of-frame TCRB sequences from naive cells were analyzed. Drawn from immuneACCESS, this table holds only the in-frame rearrangements with V and J called that TCRdb kept. Clones are partly lost; checked studies trace under half to an unresolved V gene and leave the rest unexplained. The V and J calls and clone size are taken from that table; D and trimming were inferred from the DNA. Here the sample has 250,000 to 350,000 clones; over 12% occur a single time. Of the sample, around 0.015% is held by the ten largest clones.

Notes on this clone: Its antigen target is currently unknown. No quality values exist for individual bases; no much larger clone is one base distant. This CDR3 is also generated by other DNA sequences in the sample.

Each donor gave one peripheral blood draw, averaging about 120 mL, which was collected into heparinised tubes. Naive, central memory, regulatory and stem cell-like memory CD4+ T cells were sorted on a BD FACSAria II using a panel including CD45RO, CCR7, CD25, CD127, CD95 and CD27. A purity above 98% was achieved for all sorted populations. Right away, PBMCs were isolated by Lymphoprep density gradient centrifugation and were stained directly, with no culture step. So that batch effects would be minimized, each experiment stained and sorted samples in pairs, pairing one healthy donor with one patient.

Sample: naive CD4+ T cells from blood. The cell subset or site label of this sample denotes: true naive CD4+ T cells. The receptor comes from a man younger than 35 with type 1 diabetes. The chain employs TRBV5-1 and TRBJ2-7; no D gene is confidently identified. The nucleotide sequence is TGCGCCAGCAGCTTCAGTGGCTACGAGCAGTACTTC. Translation gives CASSFSGYEQYF. The entire variable domain, with the stretches around the CDR3 drawn from the reference TRBV5-1 and TRBJ2-7 proteins, is KAGVTQTPRYLIKTRGQQVTLSCSPISGHRSVSWYQQTPGQGLQFLFEYFSETQRNKGNFPGRFSGRQFSNSRSEMNVSTLELGDSALYLCASSFSGYEQYFGPGTRLTVT.